The 24 T cell receptor beta chains in this list originate from one sample, sequenced in a study of blood T cell repertoires in COVID-19. Assay: immunoSEQ multiplex PCR; the TCRdb copy retains only in-frame clones and omits some. The data contain fewer than 200,000 clones, around four fifths of them singletons. Sequencing used peripheral blood. Receptors originate from a woman in her 70s with COVID-19, enrolled during active disease.

V is TRBV19 and J is TRBJ2-1; a possible D gene is TRBD2 (6 bases). Trimming removed 8 bases at V and 5 bases at J, with 16 bases between. The CDR3 runs to 14 residues. Germline lookup yields CDR1 LNHDA and CDR2 SQIVND (reference sequence). CDR3 sequence (DNA): TGTGCCAGTCAAGCGGGTATCACTAACAATGAGCAGTTCTTC. It encodes CASQAGITNNEQFF. Looking up the rest from reference TRBV19 and TRBJ2-1 gives the full variable domain: DGGITQSPKYLFRKEGQNVTLSCEQNLNHDAMYWYRQDPGQGLRLIYYSQIVNDFQKGDIAEGYSVSREKKESFPLTVTSAQKNPTAFYLCASQAGITNNEQFFGPGTRLTVL.

For the CDR3, the DNA is TGTGCCAGCAGCTTGGCGACTAGCGGGAGTGAGCAGTTCTTC. It codes for CASSLATSGSEQFF. This chain joins TRBV5-4 and TRBJ2-1; 12 bases are a match to TRBD2. The CDR3 loop spans 14 amino acids. Looked up from germline, CDR1 is SGHNT and CDR2 is YYREEE (reference sequence). Germline trimming cut 0 bases from V and 9 bases from J; bases unmatched to any gene: 1.

The chain has TRBV3-1 (or the pseudogene TRBV3-2) and TRBJ2-5, with 7 bases identical to TRBD2. J was trimmed by 4 bases and V by 2 bases; bases with no gene match: 10. The CDR3 has 16 amino acids. The germline CDR1 and CDR2 sequences are LGHDT and YNNKEL (reference sequence). This CDR3 is CASSQQTSLQTETQYF. The CDR3 coding sequence is TGTGCCAGCAGCCAACAGACTAGCTTACAGACAGAGACCCAGTACTTC.

The chain has TRBV5-4 and TRBJ2-7, with 8 bases matching TRBD1. The CDR3 is made up of 14 amino acids. V shed 3 bases, J shed 2 bases, and the junction held 4 bases outside the gene matches. From germline, CDR1 is SGHNT and CDR2 YYREEE (reference sequence). DNA of the CDR3: TGTGCCAGCAGCTCCGGACAGGGTCCCTACGAGCAGTACTTC. Amino acids: CASSSGQGPYEQYF.

The chain is built from TRBV7-8 and TRBJ1-5, with 10 bases that match TRBD1. CDR1 is SGHVS, CDR2 FQNEAQ, per germline. V dropped 4 bases and J dropped 6; count of bases not matched to a gene: 9. This CDR3 spans 16 amino acids. DNA for the CDR3: TGTGCCAGCAGCTCCAACCGGGGACAGGGGTTTCAGCCCCAGCATTTT. It yields the protein CASSSNRGQGFQPQHF.

This clone appeared a single time. CDR3 sequence (DNA): TGCGCCAGCAGCTTAAGGACTTGGGACACTGAAGCTTTCTTT. Its translation is CASSLRTWDTEAFF. The chain has TRBV5-1 and TRBJ1-1; unclear D gene. V was cut by 2 bases and J by 3 bases, with 11 bases left in between. This CDR3 is built from 14 residues. Germline V gene lookup returns CDR1 SGHRS and CDR2 YFSETQ.

In DNA form, the CDR3 reads TGTGCCAGCAGCTCCCCGGACAGGAACACTGAAGCTTTCTTT. This translates into CASSSPDRNTEAFF. This rearrangement joins TRBV7-2 to TRBJ1-1; D might be TRBD1 (6 bases). V lost 4 bases and J lost 1, with 10 bases in between. The germline V gene encodes CDR1 SGHTA and CDR2 FQGNSA. The CDR3 totals 14 residues.

This clone has a single count. V and J are TRBV6-2 or TRBV6-3 and TRBJ1-4, with 8 nucleotides matching TRBD1. The length of the CDR3 is 14 residues. With 4 bases clipped from V and 7 bases from J, the junction kept 5 bases outside the gene matches. Germline-derived CDR1 and CDR2 are MNHEY and SVGEGT. CDR3 protein: CASSFRGLTEKLFF. The CDR3 DNA sequence: TGTGCCAGCAGTTTCAGGGGGCTGACTGAAAAACTGTTTTTT.

The chain carries TRBV7-9 and TRBJ2-6, with TRBD1 matching 7 bases. This CDR3 comprises 15 residues. V was pared by 6 bases and J by 4 bases, with 6 bases of the junction left unmatched. CDR1 SEHNR and CDR2 FQNEAQ come from the germline V gene (reference sequence). For the CDR3, the DNA is TGTGCCAGCAGTTTCACAGGGGCCGGGGCCAACGTCCTGACTTTC. Translating it yields CASSFTGAGANVLTF.

This chain uses TRBV9 with TRBJ2-1, with a tentative D call TRBD2 (5 bases). The CDR3 spans 15 residues. Per the germline V gene, CDR1 is SGDLS and CDR2 is YYNGEE. V lost 0 bases to trimming and J lost 4 bases, with 11 bases between them. CDR3 loop: CASSVEGARYNEQFF. Here the CDR3 DNA reads TGTGCCAGCAGCGTAGAGGGAGCTAGGTACAATGAGCAGTTCTTC.

The rearrangement joins TRBV9 to TRBJ2-5; 10 bases line up with TRBD2. CDR1 and CDR2 from the germline V gene are SGDLS and YYNGEE. The length of the CDR3 is 17 residues. V was pared by 0 bases and J by 4 bases, with 9 bases of the junction left unmatched. The CDR3 loop reads CASSVGIVAGGGETQYF. CDR3 DNA: TGTGCCAGCAGCGTAGGAATCGTAGCGGGAGGTGGAGAGACCCAGTACTTC.

This chain connects TRBV12-3 or TRBV12-4 to TRBJ2-4; tentative D call: TRBD2 (5 bases). V lost 0 bases, J lost 9 bases, and 9 bases lay in between. The CDR3 is 13 amino acids. The CDR3 loop reads CASSLAGVGIQYF. In DNA, the CDR3 is TGTGCCAGCAGTTTAGCGGGAGTGGGCATTCAGTACTTC.

The rearrangement uses TRBV10-3 and TRBJ1-2; 7 bases line up with TRBD1. Germline CDR1 is ENHRY and CDR2 is SYGVKD. The CDR3 has 15 residues. With V trimmed by 4 bases and J by 4 bases, 9 bases remained unmatched. The CDR3 is CAISASQGTSYGYTF. The CDR3 DNA is TGTGCCATCAGTGCCTCACAGGGGACGTCCTATGGCTACACCTTC.

The chain carries TRBV9 and TRBJ2-2; 9 nucleotides match TRBD1. The germline CDR1 and CDR2 sequences are SGDLS and YYNGEE. The CDR3 is 15 residues long. Trimming removed 1 base from V and 6 bases from J; junction bases left unmatched: 4. The CDR3 loop is CASSVTGGAAGELFF. CDR3 in DNA: TGTGCCAGCAGCGTAACAGGGGGCGCAGCCGGGGAGCTGTTTTTT.

This sequence joins TRBV7-7 and TRBJ2-5; weak D call: TRBD1 (6 bases). This CDR3 is 13 amino acids long. Trimming cost V 6 bases and J 5 bases, with 13 bases left between them. Germline V gene lookup returns CDR1 SSHAT and CDR2 FNYEAQ (reference sequence). The CDR3 sequence: CASSSGDSETQYF. In DNA, the CDR3 is TGTGCCAGCAGTTCAGGGGATTCGGAGACCCAGTACTTC.

This clone was found a few times. This rearrangement joins TRBV4-2 to TRBJ1-2, with D tentatively TRBD1 (5 bases). Germline V gives CDR1 LGHNA, CDR2 YNFKEQ. Trimming pared 1 base from V and 3 bases from J, leaving 9 bases between. The CDR3 is made up of 14 amino acids. This CDR3 reads CASSQVTRDYGYTF. CDR3 DNA: TGTGCCAGCAGCCAAGTCACCAGGGACTATGGCTACACCTTC.

The rearrangement links TRBV3-1 (or the pseudogene TRBV3-2) to TRBJ1-2; D is unclear. The CDR3 is 16 amino acids. Trimming took off 4 bases at V and 0 bases at J, with 15 bases between the two ends. Germline V gene lookup returns CDR1 LGHDT and CDR2 YNNKEL (reference sequence). The CDR3 region is CASSPWVGETNYGYTF. The CDR3 DNA reads TGTGCCAGCAGCCCGTGGGTAGGAGAGACTAACTATGGCTACACCTTC.

V and J are TRBV5-1 and TRBJ2-2; maybe TRBD2 (5 bases). Trimming stripped 1 base from V and 5 bases from J, with 12 bases between. Germline CDR1 and CDR2: SGHRS and YFSETQ. CDR3 length equals 15 residues. The CDR3 protein is CASSLTPRGTGELFF. DNA for the CDR3: TGCGCCAGCAGCTTGACACCGAGAGGGACCGGGGAGCTGTTTTTT.

V is TRBV30 and J is TRBJ2-2, with D perhaps TRBD2 (5 bases). V was trimmed by 4 bases and J by 6 bases, leaving 15 bases between them. The CDR3 runs 14 residues. CDR1 is GTSNPN and CDR2 is SVGIG in the germline V gene (reference sequence). CDR3 residues: CAWIGPLGAGELFF. In DNA, the CDR3 is TGTGCCTGGATAGGGCCGTTGGGAGCCGGGGAGCTGTTTTTT.

CDR3 sequence: CASRKGGATYEQYF. Written as DNA, the CDR3 is TGTGCCAGCAGGAAAGGGGGGGCCACCTACGAGCAGTACTTC. The chain recombines TRBV28 with TRBJ2-7; TRBD2 might be the D (7 bases). V dropped 6 bases and J dropped 2 bases, with 14 bases sitting between them. Germline V gene data show CDR1 as MDHEN and CDR2 as SYDVKM. The CDR3 sequence is 14 residues long.

This clone was counted once. V gene TRBV18 combines with J gene TRBJ1-4; 7 bases are shared with TRBD1. V lost 6 bases to trimming and J lost 4 bases; unmatched junction nucleotides: 2. This CDR3 is built from 13 residues. Per germline, CDR1 KGHSH and CDR2 LQKENI. The CDR3 DNA is TGTGCCAGCTCTTGGGACAGTAATGAAAAACTGTTTTTT. Protein product: CASSWDSNEKLFF.

V usage is TRBV28 and J usage is TRBJ1-3; no reliable D call. Trimming pared 7 bases from V and 3 bases from J, leaving 10 bases between. The CDR3 covers 13 residues. The germline CDR1 and CDR2 sequences are MDHEN and SYDVKM. The CDR3 spells CASILPGGNTIYF. DNA for the CDR3: TGTGCCAGCATCCTTCCGGGTGGAAACACCATATATTTT.

The gene calls are TRBV29-1 and TRBJ2-5; D is perhaps TRBD2 (6 bases). Germline loops: CDR1 SQVTM, CDR2 ANQGSEA. V lost 7 bases to trimming and J lost 3 bases, with 15 bases between them. The CDR3 has 13 amino acids. The CDR3 bases are TGCAGCGCTAGGAGGGGTGGGGAAGAGACCCAGTACTTC. The encoded protein is CSARRGGEETQYF.

The chain links TRBV5-4 to TRBJ2-2, with 11 positions matching TRBD2. The length of the CDR3 is 17 residues. The junction had 9 bases not matched to a gene; V was cut back by 4 bases and J by 4 bases. Germline assignment: CDR1 SGHNT and CDR2 YYREEE (reference sequence). The CDR3 loop reads CASSRNSGRDLTGELFF. The CDR3 DNA reads as TGTGCCAGCAGCCGCAATAGCGGGAGGGACCTCACCGGGGAGCTGTTTTTT. The variable domain in full, completed from reference TRBV5-4 and TRBJ2-2, reads ETGVTQSPTHLIKTRGQQVTLRCSSQSGHNTVSWYQQALGQGPQFIFQYYREEENGRGNFPPRFSGLQFPNYSSELNVNALELDDSALYLCASSRNSGRDLTGELFFGEGSRLTVL.